These 13 T cell receptor beta chains originate from one sample sequenced in a study of chronic HIV infection and antiretroviral therapy. MiXCR, applied by TCRdb to the 5' RACE reads, yields one record per CDR3 protein. The sample lists around 30,000 distinct CDR3 sequences; about 9.7% were seen once. The sample comprised peripheral blood. All receptors come from an adult who had HIV and had not received antiretroviral therapy, or was an uninfected healthy control (not recorded which).

This clonotype was counted at least ten times. This chain connects TRBV29-1 to TRBJ2-5, with 9 bases that match TRBD1. The length of the CDR3 is 13 residues. With 3 bases clipped from V and 5 bases from J, the junction kept 4 bases outside the gene matches. Germline CDR1 and CDR2: SQVTM and ANQGSEA. Written as DNA, the CDR3 is TGCAGCGTTGAGGGGACAGGGAGCGAGACCCAGTACTTC. It is translated as CSVEGTGSETQYF. Full variable domain (missing parts from reference TRBV29-1 and TRBJ2-5): SAVISQKPSRDICQRGTSLTIQCQVDSQVTMMFWYRQQPGQSLTLIATANQGSEATYESGFVIDKFPISRPNLTFSTLTVSNMSPEDSSIYLCSVEGTGSETQYFGPGTRLLVL.

The CDR3 is CAISTGDTDTQYF. In nucleotides, the CDR3 is TGTGCCATCAGTACCGGGGACACAGATACGCAGTATTTT. This chain uses TRBV10-3 with TRBJ2-3; TRBD2 is a possible D gene (5 bases). The CDR3 covers 13 residues. The germline V and J ends were trimmed by 5 bases and 2 bases, with 8 bases remaining between them. The germline CDR1 and CDR2 sequences are ENHRY and SYGVKD.

This clonotype was counted only a few times. The chain combines TRBV4-3 with TRBJ2-1; no reliable D call. The V gene lost 0 bases and the J gene lost 10 bases, with 10 bases spanning the gap. The CDR3 spans 13 residues. The germline V gene has CDR1 LGHNA and CDR2 YSLEER. The CDR3 sequence: CASSQDSAEEQFF. The CDR3 coding sequence is TGCGCCAGCAGCCAAGATTCGGCAGAGGAGCAGTTCTTC.

This clonotype was counted a few times. The gene calls are TRBV29-1 and TRBJ1-2, with 10 bases that match TRBD1. CDR1 is SQVTM and CDR2 is ANQGSEA in the germline V gene. This CDR3 is built from 15 residues. V shed 6 bases, J shed 4 bases, and the junction held 11 bases outside the gene matches. The CDR3 reads CSVDRQGAGGYGYTF. The DNA for the CDR3 is TGCAGCGTAGATCGACAGGGGGCAGGAGGCTATGGCTACACCTTC.

This CDR3 is CASSQYEGAGQPQHF. The CDR3 DNA follows: TGCGCCAGCAGCCAATACGAGGGGGCAGGCCAGCCCCAGCATTTT. V gene TRBV4-3 combines with J gene TRBJ1-5; 7 bases fit TRBD1. The CDR3 contains 15 residues. Germline CDR1 reads LGHNA; CDR2 reads YSLEER. Trimming at V came to 2 bases and at J to 7 bases, leaving 8 bases not matched to a gene.

Ten or more counts support this clonotype. The rearrangement joins TRBV27 to TRBJ2-5; the match to TRBD1 covers 7 bases. CDR3 length: 14 amino acids. The V gene's germline CDR1 is MNHEY and CDR2 SMNVEV (reference sequence). Trimming at V came to 7 bases and at J to 5 bases, leaving 10 bases not matched to a gene. The CDR3 sequence is CASTSRGGRETQYF. The CDR3 nucleotides are TGTGCCAGCACAAGTCGAGGGGGCCGCGAGACCCAGTACTTC.

The J gene is TRBJ1-1, the V gene TRBV25-1; a weak D match, TRBD1 (6 bases). The CDR3 sequence is 13 residues long. Deletions cut 6 bases from V and 0 bases from J, with 8 bases between. The germline V gene encodes CDR1 MGHDK and CDR2 SYGVNS. The CDR3 DNA reads TGTGCCAGCAGCACAGGGTTGAACACTGAAGCTTTCTTT. It yields the protein CASSTGLNTEAFF.

The genes are TRBV29-1 and TRBJ2-3, with 7 bases identical to TRBD1. Losses at the gene ends were 5 bases for V and 2 bases for J; bases not matched to a gene: 10. The CDR3 totals 15 residues. Germline V gene sequence: CDR1 SQVTM, CDR2 ANQGSEA. The CDR3 nucleotides are TGCAGCGTTACACCGGGACAGAGAACCACAGATACGCAGTATTTT. Translating it yields CSVTPGQRTTDTQYF.

This clonotype was observed once. CDR3 sequence reads: CASSPSRVSTDTQYF. The DNA for the CDR3 is TGTGCCAGCTCACCCAGCAGGGTAAGCACAGATACGCAGTATTTT. The chain employs TRBV18 and TRBJ2-3; a weak D match, TRBD1 (5 bases). The CDR3 spans 15 residues. Germline-derived CDR1 and CDR2 are KGHSH and LQKENI. V was pared by 3 bases and J by 0 bases, with 10 bases between.

This clonotype was detected many times. The rearrangement joins TRBV9 to TRBJ2-3; D possibly matches TRBD1 or TRBD2 (5 bases each). V gave up 0 bases and J gave up 0 bases, with 8 bases separating them. CDR3 size: 15 residues. Germline lookup yields CDR1 SGDLS and CDR2 YYNGEE. In nucleotides, the CDR3 is TGTGCCAGCAGCGTAGTTGGGGGTAGCACAGATACGCAGTATTTT. Protein: CASSVVGGSTDTQYF.

Only a few counts were recorded for this clonotype. J is TRBJ2-7 and V is TRBV15; D is possibly TRBD1 (5 bases). V lost 0 bases and J lost 2, with 17 bases in between. The length of the CDR3 is 17 residues. From germline, CDR1 is LNHNV and CDR2 YYDKDF (reference sequence). The DNA of the CDR3 is TGTGCCACCAGCAGAGATAGGCCCAGGGATAACCCCTACGAGCAGTACTTC. Amino acids: CATSRDRPRDNPYEQYF.

This clonotype was recorded many times. The chain is built from TRBV27 and TRBJ1-1, with D perhaps TRBD1 (5 bases). The CDR3 contains 17 residues. Trimming removed 3 bases at V and 2 bases at J, with 19 bases between. Per germline, CDR1 MNHEY and CDR2 SMNVEV (reference sequence). CDR3 coding DNA: TGTGCCAGCAGTTTCAAAGGATGGGGGTCCGTTAACACTGAAGCTTTCTTT. Residues: CASSFKGWGSVNTEAFF.

This clonotype came up many times. The rearrangement uses TRBV6-2 or TRBV6-3 and TRBJ2-2; TRBD1 might be the D (6 bases). Trimming cost V 6 bases and J 4 bases, with 18 bases left between them. CDR3 size: 16 residues. Germline lookup yields CDR1 MNHEY and CDR2 SVGEGT. CDR3 sequence (DNA): TGTGCCAGCAGCTCTTCAGGGGATCCCTTCACCGGGGAGCTGTTTTTT. Translated: CASSSSGDPFTGELFF.